The table lists the clone carrying this TCR beta chain with a few counts. The antigen is undetermined. Via MiXCR, TCRdb re-called the RT-PCR reads, giving one row per CDR3 protein. The sample lists about 190,000 distinct CDR3 sequences, 13% to 15% seen once, with 26% in the top ten. The sample originates from a study of response to subunit inactivated influenza vaccine. Study conclusions and caveats: The authors put forward the suggestion that each seasonal influenza vaccination may bring in only a limited number of new T cells.

The trim removed 0 bases at V and 4 bases at J, leaving 11 bases unmatched. Germline V lookup: CDR1 SGHRS, CDR2 YFSETQ. The CDR3 is 18 residues long. The rearrangement links TRBV5-1 to TRBJ2-1; the match to TRBD2 covers 9 bases. The receptor comes from a man aged 50 to 59 who received an inactivated influenza vaccine. The sample consisted of CD8+ T cells sorted from PBMCs, taken 4 to 6 days after vaccination. This CDR3 reads CASSLGTSRGGLYNEQFF. CDR3 sequence (DNA): TGCGCCAGCAGCTTGGGTACGTCGCGGGGGGGCCTTTACAATGAGCAGTTCTTC.